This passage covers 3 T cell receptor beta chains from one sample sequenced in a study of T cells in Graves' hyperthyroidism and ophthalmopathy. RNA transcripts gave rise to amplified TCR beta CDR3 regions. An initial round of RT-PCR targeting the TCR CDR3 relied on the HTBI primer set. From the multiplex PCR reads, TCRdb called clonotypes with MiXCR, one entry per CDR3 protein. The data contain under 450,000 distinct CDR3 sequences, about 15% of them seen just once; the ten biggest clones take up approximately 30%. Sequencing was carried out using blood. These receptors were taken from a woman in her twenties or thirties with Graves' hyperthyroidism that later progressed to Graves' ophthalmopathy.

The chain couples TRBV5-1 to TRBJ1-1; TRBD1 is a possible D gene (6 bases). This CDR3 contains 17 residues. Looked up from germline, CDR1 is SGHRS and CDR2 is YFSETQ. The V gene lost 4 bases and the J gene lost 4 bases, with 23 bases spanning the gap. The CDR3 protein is CASSRPRGGDLSTEAFF. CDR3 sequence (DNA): TGCGCCAGCAGCCGTCCCAGAGGGGGAGATTTGAGCACTGAAGCTTTCTTT.

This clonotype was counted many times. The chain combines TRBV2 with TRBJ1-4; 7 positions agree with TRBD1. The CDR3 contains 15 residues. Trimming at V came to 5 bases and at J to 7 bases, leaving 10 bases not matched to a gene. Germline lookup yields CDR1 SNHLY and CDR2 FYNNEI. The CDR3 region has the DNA TGTGCCAGCAGTCCGCGACAGGGATGGGCTGAAAAACTGTTTTTT. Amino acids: CASSPRQGWAEKLFF.

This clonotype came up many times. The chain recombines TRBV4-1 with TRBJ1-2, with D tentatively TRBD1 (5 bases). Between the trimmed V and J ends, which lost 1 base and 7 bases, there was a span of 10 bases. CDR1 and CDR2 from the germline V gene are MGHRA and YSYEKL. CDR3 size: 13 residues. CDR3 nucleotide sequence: TGCGCCAGCAGCCAAGCGGGGGGTGGTGGCTACACCTTC. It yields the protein CASSQAGGGGYTF.